Each of the 19 T cell receptor beta chains below was sequenced from the same sample in a study of memory CD4+ T cells and cytomegalovirus serostatus. TCRdb's copy holds only in-frame clones and misses some; the assay was immunoSEQ multiplex PCR. Of approximately 44,000 clones in the sample, about 79% were seen once. Single viable CD3+CD4+CD8-CD45RO+ cells were sorted as the memory CD4+ T cells. The sample taken for sequencing was memory CD4+ T cells from blood. The receptors originated from an adult in good health and CMV-seronegative.

The V and J genes are TRBV5-6 and TRBJ1-4; D remains unclear. The length of the CDR3 is 15 residues. Per the germline V gene, CDR1 is SGHDT and CDR2 is YYEEEE. The V end was cut by 5 bases, the J end by 8 bases, with 19 bases between. The chain's CDR3 is CASRARGREGEKLFF. For the CDR3, the DNA is TGTGCCAGCAGAGCCCGAGGCCGGGAAGGAGAAAAACTGTTTTTT.

The sample holds a few counts of this clone. The V call is TRBV18, the J call TRBJ1-4; 8 bases agree with TRBD1. Germline V gives CDR1 KGHSH, CDR2 LQKENI. The CDR3 runs to 15 residues. Germline trimming cut 3 bases from V and 7 bases from J; bases unmatched to any gene: 7. For the CDR3, the DNA is TGTGCCAGCTCACCCCCCGGACAGGGCACTGAAAAACTGTTTTTT. Residues: CASSPPGQGTEKLFF.

The J gene is TRBJ1-5, the V gene TRBV5-1; 7 bases are a match to TRBD1. The germline V gene has CDR1 SGHRS and CDR2 YFSETQ. The CDR3 runs to 14 residues. The V segment lost 3 bases and the J segment 4 bases; nucleotides outside the gene matches: 4. CDR3 loop: CASSWGRGNQPQHF. In nucleotides, the CDR3 is TGCGCCAGCAGCTGGGGCAGGGGGAATCAGCCCCAGCATTTT.

The chain carries TRBV5-1 and TRBJ2-1, with D possibly being TRBD1 or TRBD2 (5 bases each). This CDR3 comprises 14 residues. The germline gives CDR1 SGHRS, CDR2 YFSETQ. With 4 bases removed from V and 0 bases from J, the gap between germline ends came to 8 bases. The CDR3 DNA reads as TGCGCCAGCAGCGGGGGTAGCTCCTACAATGAGCAGTTCTTC. It is translated as CASSGGSSYNEQFF.

This clone was seen only a few times. The rearrangement links TRBV5-1 to TRBJ2-3; no clear D. Trimming left V 5 bases short and J 2 bases short, with 9 bases between. CDR1 and CDR2 from the germline V gene are SGHRS and YFSETQ. The CDR3 is 13 residues long. CDR3 amino acids: CASSRRNTDTQYF. The CDR3 coding sequence is TGCGCCAGCAGTCGACGTAACACAGATACGCAGTATTTT.

The chain joins TRBV13 to TRBJ1-1; the D gene is possibly TRBD1 (5 bases). Germline V gives CDR1 PRHDT, CDR2 FYEKMQ (reference sequence). The V end lost 5 bases, the J end lost 4 bases, and 14 bases lay between the germline ends. The CDR3 contains 14 residues. CDR3 sequence reads: CASSHGRGLTEAFF. The CDR3 DNA is TGTGCCAGCAGCCACGGCCGGGGCCTCACTGAAGCTTTCTTT.

The genes are TRBV7-2 and TRBJ2-7; D might be TRBD1 or TRBD2, each matching 5 bases. The CDR3 runs to 12 residues. The germline V gene encodes CDR1 SGHTA and CDR2 FQGNSA. Trimming left V 3 bases short and J 6 bases short, with 9 bases between. The CDR3 DNA reads TGTGCCAGCAGCTTTATCGGGACCGAGCAGTACTTC. This gives the protein CASSFIGTEQYF.

The gene calls are TRBV7-2 and TRBJ2-2; weak D call: TRBD2 (6 bases). Germline CDR1 and CDR2: SGHTA and FQGNSA. Trimming pared 7 bases from V and 7 bases from J, leaving 16 bases between. This CDR3 has 14 residues. The CDR3: CASTVTGSSGELFF. The CDR3 DNA follows: TGTGCCAGCACCGTAACCGGGAGTAGCGGGGAGCTGTTTTTT.

The gene calls are TRBV19 and TRBJ2-5, with D perhaps given as TRBD1 or TRBD2 (6 bases each). CDR1 is LNHDA and CDR2 is SQIVND in the germline V gene (reference sequence). Trimming stripped 3 bases from V and 5 bases from J, with 13 bases between. This CDR3 is built from 14 residues. CDR3 amino acids: CASSMGGLGETQYF. Written as DNA, the CDR3 is TGTGCCAGTAGTATGGGGGGCTTGGGCGAGACCCAGTACTTC.

There are a few counts of this clone. The chain couples TRBV7-2 to TRBJ2-1; tentative D call: TRBD2 (6 bases). Trimming removed 0 bases from V and 8 bases from J, with 11 bases in between. Germline-derived CDR1 and CDR2 are SGHTA and FQGNSA. CDR3 length equals 14 residues. The CDR3 region is CASSLAVREDEQFF. The CDR3 nucleotides read TGTGCCAGCAGCTTAGCGGTGAGGGAGGATGAGCAGTTCTTC.

The rearrangement uses TRBV7-8 and TRBJ1-2; maybe TRBD1 (6 bases). Germline CDR1 SGHVS, CDR2 FQNEAQ. V gave up 1 base and J gave up 3 bases, with 12 bases separating them. This CDR3 has 15 residues. The CDR3 coding sequence is TGTGCCAGCAGCTTAGGGGGGGGCCCCTACTATGGCTACACCTTC. Residues: CASSLGGGPYYGYTF.

A single count supports this clone. V usage is TRBV14 and J usage is TRBJ2-3, with 10 bases that match TRBD2. The CDR3 extends over 13 amino acids. CDR1 and CDR2 from the germline V gene are SGHDN and FVKESK. The ends lost 4 bases at V and 10 bases at J; junction bases unmatched: 5. DNA for the CDR3: TGTGCCAGCAGCCTCTTACTAGCGGGATCGCAGTATTTT. It encodes CASSLLLAGSQYF.

The chain combines TRBV29-1 with TRBJ1-1; 7 bases match TRBD1. This CDR3 contains 14 residues. CDR1 and CDR2 from the germline V gene are SQVTM and ANQGSEA. J lost 7 bases, V lost 7 bases, and 15 bases had no gene match. The CDR3 nucleotides read TGCAGCGCAAGAGTTCCTTTGGGGACAGATGAAGCTTTCTTT. It codes for CSARVPLGTDEAFF.

The genes are TRBV18 and TRBJ2-5; D not resolved. V was pared by 2 bases and J by 4 bases, with 5 bases between. The CDR3 is 12 amino acids. Germline V CDR1 and CDR2: KGHSH, LQKENI. The CDR3 DNA follows: TGTGCCAGCTCACCAGTAGGAGAGACCCAGTACTTC. Translating it yields CASSPVGETQYF. Looking up the rest from reference TRBV18 and TRBJ2-5 gives the full variable domain: NAGVMQNPRHLVRRRGQEARLRCSPMKGHSHVYWYRQLPEEGLKFMVYLQKENIIDESGMPKERFSAEFPKEGPSILRIQQVVRGDSAAYFCASSPVGETQYFGPGTRLLVL.

V usage is TRBV19 and J usage is TRBJ1-5; 9 nucleotides line up with TRBD1. Per germline, CDR1 LNHDA and CDR2 SQIVND (reference sequence). This CDR3 has 15 amino acids. V lost 3 bases to trimming and J lost 4 bases; unmatched junction nucleotides: 4. Written as DNA, the CDR3 is TGTGCCAGTAGTATTGGCGGGACAGGGAATCAGCCCCAGCATTTT. It translates to CASSIGGTGNQPQHF. The full variable domain, completed using reference TRBV19 and TRBJ1-5, is DGGITQSPKYLFRKEGQNVTLSCEQNLNHDAMYWYRQDPGQGLRLIYYSQIVNDFQKGDIAEGYSVSREKKESFPLTVTSAQKNPTAFYLCASSIGGTGNQPQHFGDGTRLSIL.

The chain joins TRBV2 to TRBJ1-2; D unclear. V was clipped by 1 base and J by 5 bases, with 11 bases between them. CDR3 length: 14 amino acids. CDR1 and CDR2 from the germline V gene are SNHLY and FYNNEI. The CDR3 region has the DNA TGTGCCAGCAGTGAAGTCGGGGAAGGGTATGGCTACACCTTC. Its translation: CASSEVGEGYGYTF.

The genes are TRBV5-5 and TRBJ1-1; D is uncertain. The CDR3 is 17 residues long. Germline CDR1 is SGHKS and CDR2 is YYEKEE (reference sequence). Trimming left V 4 bases short and J 0 bases short, with 19 bases between. DNA of the CDR3: TGTGCCAGCAGCCCGACGCCGAACAGTCACCTGAACACTGAAGCTTTCTTT. Its translation is CASSPTPNSHLNTEAFF.

This clone was picked up one time. The CDR3 loop is CASRPDRGHTSYTGELFF. DNA for the CDR3: TGTGCCTCGAGACCTGACAGGGGGCATACTAGTTACACCGGGGAGCTGTTTTTT. The chain recombines TRBV19 with TRBJ2-2; 10 bases agree with TRBD1. The V gene's germline CDR1 is LNHDA and CDR2 SQIVND (reference sequence). V shed 11 bases, J shed 3 bases, and the junction held 18 bases outside the gene matches. The CDR3 length is 18 residues.

This clone was counted a few times. V gene TRBV2 combines with J gene TRBJ1-2; the match to TRBD1 covers 12 bases. The CDR3 consists of 14 residues. Germline assignment: CDR1 SNHLY and CDR2 FYNNEI. V lost 6 bases, J lost 6 bases, and 5 bases stayed unmatched. The CDR3 nucleotides are TGTGCCAGCAGCCGGGACAGGGGGCGGGATGGCTACACCTTC. It encodes CASSRDRGRDGYTF. The full variable domain, completed using reference TRBV2 and TRBJ1-2, is EPEVTQTPSHQVTQMGQEVILRCVPISNHLYFYWYRQILGQKVEFLVSFYNNEISEKSEIFDDQFSVERPDGSNFTLKIRSTKLEDSAMYFCASSRDRGRDGYTFGSGTRLTVV.